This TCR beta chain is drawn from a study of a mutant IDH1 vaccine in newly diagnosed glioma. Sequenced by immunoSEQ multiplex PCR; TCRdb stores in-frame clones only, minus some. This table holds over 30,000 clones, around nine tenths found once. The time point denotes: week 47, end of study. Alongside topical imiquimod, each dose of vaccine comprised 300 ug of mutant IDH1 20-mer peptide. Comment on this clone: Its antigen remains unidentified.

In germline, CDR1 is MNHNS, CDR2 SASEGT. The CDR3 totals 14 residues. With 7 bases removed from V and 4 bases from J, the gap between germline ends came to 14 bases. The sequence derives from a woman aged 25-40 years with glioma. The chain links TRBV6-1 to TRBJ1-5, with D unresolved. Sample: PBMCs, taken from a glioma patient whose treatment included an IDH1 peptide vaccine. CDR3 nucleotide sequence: TGTGCCAGCACCCTAAGACTCGGGAATCAGCCCCAGCATTTT. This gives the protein CASTLRLGNQPQHF.